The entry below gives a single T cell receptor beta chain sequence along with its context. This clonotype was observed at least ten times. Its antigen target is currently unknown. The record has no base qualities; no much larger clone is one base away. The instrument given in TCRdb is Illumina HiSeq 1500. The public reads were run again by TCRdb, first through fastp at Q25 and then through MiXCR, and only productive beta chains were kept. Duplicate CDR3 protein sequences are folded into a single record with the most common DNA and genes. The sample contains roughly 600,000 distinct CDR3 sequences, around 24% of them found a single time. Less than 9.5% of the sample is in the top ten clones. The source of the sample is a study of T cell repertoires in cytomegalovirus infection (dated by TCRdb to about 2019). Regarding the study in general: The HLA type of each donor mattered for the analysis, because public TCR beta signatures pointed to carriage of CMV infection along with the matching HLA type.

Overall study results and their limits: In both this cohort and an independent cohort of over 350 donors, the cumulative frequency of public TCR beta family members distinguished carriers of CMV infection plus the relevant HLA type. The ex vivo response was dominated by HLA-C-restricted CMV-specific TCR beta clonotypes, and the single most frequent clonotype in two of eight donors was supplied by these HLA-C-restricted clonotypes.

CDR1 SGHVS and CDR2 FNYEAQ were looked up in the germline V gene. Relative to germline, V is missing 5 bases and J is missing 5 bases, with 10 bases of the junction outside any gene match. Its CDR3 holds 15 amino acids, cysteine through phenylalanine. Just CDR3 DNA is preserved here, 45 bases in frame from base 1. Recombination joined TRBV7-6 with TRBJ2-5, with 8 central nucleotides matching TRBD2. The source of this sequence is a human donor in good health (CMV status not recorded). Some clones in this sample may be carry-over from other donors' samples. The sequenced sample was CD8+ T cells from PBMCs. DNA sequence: TGTGCCAGCAGCCCCCGGGTAGCGGGGACGGAGACCCAGTACTTC. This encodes CASSPRVAGTETQYF.